A selection of T cell receptor beta chains follows, all from one sample in a study of cytomegalovirus exposure and HLA in healthy donors. Repertoires were generated with immunoSEQ multiplex PCR, while TCRdb's copy carries only in-frame clones and drops some. The sample shows 100,000 to 150,000 clones, 73% of them seen only once. Source material: PBMCs. These receptors all come from a man aged 60 to 75 in good health and CMV-seropositive. CDR3s include the opening cysteine and the closing phenylalanine or tryptophan. The D gene is left open where the match is weak. Clone sizes are given selectively: once, few, many, or a class where the clone is expanded.

V	D	J	size	CDR3	DNA
TRBV5-1	.	TRBJ2-3	.	CASSLGGPVSDTQYF	TGCGCCAGCAGCTTGGGGGGGCCGGTTTCCGATACGCAGTATTTT
TRBV19	.	TRBJ1-1	.	CASSIRDTEAFF	TGTGCCAGTAGTATCCGGGACACTGAAGCTTTCTTT
TRBV30	TRBD2	TRBJ2-2	.	CAWSGGGQLFF	TGTGCCTGGAGTGGGGGGGGACAGCTGTTTTTT
TRBV10-2	.	TRBJ2-3	.	CASSFVGGTDTQYF	TGCGCCAGCAGTTTTGTAGGAGGCACAGATACGCAGTATTTT
TRBV6-1	.	TRBJ1-2	.	CASSGAGALTNYGYTF	TGTGCCAGCAGTGGGGCAGGGGCCTTAACTAACTATGGCTACACCTTC
TRBV5-4	TRBD1	TRBJ2-7	.	CASSRQGKPYEQYF	TGTGCCAGCAGCCGACAGGGGAAACCCTACGAGCAGTACTTC
TRBV4-1	.	TRBJ1-4	few	CASSQTATNEKLFF	TGCGCCAGCAGCCAAACGGCAACTAATGAAAAACTGTTTTTT
TRBV7-3	TRBD1	TRBJ2-1	.	CASSFMAGGTDEQFF	TGTGCCAGCAGCTTCATGGCAGGGGGTACCGATGAGCAGTTCTTC
TRBV6-1	.	TRBJ1-5	few	CASRLRADQPQHF	TGTGCCAGCAGACTAAGAGCCGATCAGCCCCAGCATTTT
TRBV7-3	TRBD1	TRBJ2-1	.	CASSLDRGHNEQFF	TGTGCCAGCAGCTTGGACAGGGGCCACAATGAGCAGTTCTTC
TRBV25-1	TRBD1	TRBJ2-2	.	CASSAEQGARIGELFF	TGTGCCAGCAGTGCCGAACAGGGGGCGAGGATCGGGGAGCTGTTTTTT
TRBV5-4	.	TRBJ1-1	.	CASSSYLGDTEAFF	TGTGCCAGCAGCTCTTACCTAGGGGACACTGAAGCTTTCTTT
TRBV7-8	.	TRBJ1-5	.	CASSLVQGVQPQHF	TGTGCCAGCAGCTTAGTACAGGGAGTTCAGCCCCAGCATTTT
TRBV7-3	TRBD1	TRBJ1-2	.	CASSPGQGYGYTF	TGTGCCAGCAGCCCGGGACAGGGTTATGGCTACACCTTC
TRBV6-5	.	TRBJ1-4	once	CASSQSATNEKLFF	TGTGCCAGCAGCCAGTCTGCAACTAATGAAAAACTGTTTTTT
TRBV5-1	.	TRBJ2-7	.	CASSSPQGMYYEQYF	TGCGCCAGCAGCAGCCCGCAGGGGATGTACTACGAGCAGTACTTC
TRBV7-6	.	TRBJ1-6	few	CASSSFYSPLHF	TGTGCCAGCAGCTCATTTTATTCACCCCTCCACTTT
TRBV28	.	TRBJ1-1	few	CASSLRENTEAFF	TGTGCCAGCAGTTTACGGGAGAACACTGAAGCTTTCTTT
TRBV27	TRBD2	TRBJ2-3	.	CASSPGRLAGGDTQYF	TGTGCCAGCAGTCCCGGCCGACTAGCGGGGGGGGATACGCAGTATTTT
TRBV11-3	.	TRBJ2-1	.	CASSLGPGLEQFF	TGTGCCAGCAGCTTAGGCCCTGGACTAGAGCAGTTCTTC
TRBV6-4	.	TRBJ2-1	few	CASKLDSSTYNEQFF	TGTGCCAGCAAATTGGACAGCTCAACCTACAATGAGCAGTTCTTC
TRBV11-2	TRBD1	TRBJ1-3	.	CASSLDSGQANTIYF	TGTGCCAGCAGCTTAGACTCCGGACAGGCCAACACCATATATTTT
TRBV10-1	.	TRBJ1-1	.	CASSPSGGDTEAFF	TGCGCCAGCAGCCCAAGTGGAGGGGACACTGAAGCTTTCTTT
TRBV4-1	TRBD2	TRBJ2-7	.	CASSPRGGYEQYF	TGCGCCAGCAGCCCCCGGGGGGGCTACGAGCAGTACTTC
TRBV5-1	.	TRBJ2-5	few	CASEDNLETQYF	TGCGCCAGCGAGGACAATTTGGAGACCCAGTACTTC
TRBV30	TRBD2	TRBJ2-1	.	CAWSVTSGAYNEQFF	TGTGCCTGGAGTGTAACTAGCGGTGCTTACAATGAGCAGTTCTTC
TRBV19	.	TRBJ1-2	.	CASSTTGDNYGYTF	TGTGCCAGTAGCACGACGGGAGATAACTATGGCTACACCTTC
TRBV7-9	TRBD1	TRBJ2-7	.	CASSLLGQGAAEQYF	TGTGCCAGCAGCTTACTGGGACAGGGGGCTGCCGAGCAGTACTTC
TRBV28	TRBD2	TRBJ2-3	once	CASTRRTSGPRDTQYF	TGTGCCAGCACCCGGAGGACTAGCGGACCCCGGGATACGCAGTATTTT